A selection of T cell receptor beta chains follows, all from one sample in a study of beta chain features in type 1 diabetes. The repertoire was sequenced with immunoSEQ multiplex PCR; TCRdb's copy has only in-frame clones and lacks some. The table has some 330,000 clones, around 13% seen once. The sequencing sample was made of naive CD4+ T cells from blood. Receptors originate from a woman younger than 35 with type 1 diabetes. Each CDR3 is given with its conserved first and last residue. The D gene is left open where the match is weak. For some rows the clone size is stated as once, few or many, or as a class when expanded; others skip it.

CASSIDLRVREQFF TGTGCCAGTAGTATAGATCTACGGGTCCGTGAGCAGTTCTTC TRBV19 NA TRBJ2-1 NA
CASSVASGGFSYEQYF TGTGCCAGCAGCGTCGCTAGCGGGGGGTTCTCCTACGAGCAGTACTTC TRBV7-2 TRBD2 TRBJ2-7 few
CASALAGGNYEQYF TGTGCCAGTGCACTAGCGGGAGGAAACTACGAGCAGTACTTC TRBV25-1 TRBD2 TRBJ2-7 NA
CASSPRTGSGGYTF TGTGCCAGCAGCCCACGAACAGGGTCGGGAGGCTACACCTTC TRBV7-9 NA TRBJ1-2 NA
CSSGTEAFF TGCAGCTCGGGCACTGAAGCTTTCTTT TRBV29-1 NA TRBJ1-1 few
CASSEKDGRAPGELFF TGTGCCAGCAGCGAGAAGGACGGGAGGGCCCCCGGGGAGCTGTTTTTT TRBV7-9 TRBD2 TRBJ2-2 NA
CASSLIQGTEAFF TGCGCCAGCAGCTTGATACAGGGAACTGAAGCTTTCTTT TRBV5-1 NA TRBJ1-1 NA
CSVEGRLNTEAFF TGCAGCGTTGAGGGGCGGCTGAACACTGAAGCTTTCTTT TRBV29-1 NA TRBJ1-1 few
CSVEINGVEAFF TGCAGCGTTGAAATAAACGGGGTGGAGGCTTTCTTT TRBV29-1 NA TRBJ1-1 NA
CASSFSRGTYGYTF TGTGCCAGCAGTTTTAGCAGGGGGACCTATGGCTACACCTTC TRBV27 TRBD1 TRBJ1-2 few
CAIRNRETGELFF TGTGCCATCAGGAACAGGGAAACCGGGGAGCTGTTTTTT TRBV10-3 NA TRBJ2-2 NA
CASSEAGGGNTIYF TGTGCCAGCAGCGAGGCCGGGGGAGGAAACACCATATATTTT TRBV9 NA TRBJ1-3 NA
CASRPTGTNEQFF TGTGCCAGCAGACCCACAGGGACCAATGAGCAGTTCTTC TRBV6-5 NA TRBJ2-1 NA
CASSIRVTGLAPLHF TGTGCCAGCAGTATCCGCGTCACAGGGTTGGCACCCCTCCACTTT TRBV27 NA TRBJ1-6 NA
CASSSSGRSTSGVGETQYF TGTGCCAGCAGCTCCAGTGGTCGGTCGACTAGCGGGGTAGGAGAGACCCAGTACTTC TRBV13 TRBD2 TRBJ2-5 NA
CASSLTGIYEQYF TGTGCCAGCAGCTTAACAGGGATCTACGAGCAGTACTTC TRBV7-9 NA TRBJ2-7 few
CASLPGQVDQPQHF TGTGCCAGCCTTCCAGGACAGGTTGATCAGCCCCAGCATTTT TRBV6-1 TRBD1 TRBJ1-5 few
CASSEGQGYGYTF TGTGCCAGCAGTGAAGGACAGGGCTATGGCTACACCTTC TRBV2 TRBD1 TRBJ1-2 few
CASSQIGQGGQETQYF TGTGCCAGCAGCCAAATCGGACAGGGAGGCCAGGAGACCCAGTACTTC TRBV13 TRBD1 TRBJ2-5 NA
CSVGRGEGETQYF TGCAGCGTTGGCAGGGGTGAAGGAGAGACCCAGTACTTC TRBV29-1 NA TRBJ2-5 NA
CASSPRQGGTEAFF TGTGCCAGCAGCCCGAGACAGGGAGGCACTGAAGCTTTCTTT TRBV14 TRBD1 TRBJ1-1 NA
CASSLDRQGSKYEQYF TGCGCCAGCAGCTTGGATCGACAGGGTAGTAAATACGAGCAGTACTTC TRBV5-1 TRBD1 TRBJ2-7 few
CASSLDHYEQYF TGTGCCAGCAGCTTAGATCACTACGAGCAGTACTTC TRBV7-9 NA TRBJ2-7 few
CASSQERGTEAFF TGCGCCAGCAGCCAAGAACGGGGCACTGAAGCTTTCTTT TRBV4-3 NA TRBJ1-1 NA
CAWSVGQGVRGTDTQYF TGTGCCTGGAGTGTCGGACAGGGCGTGAGGGGCACAGATACGCAGTATTTT TRBV30 TRBD1 TRBJ2-3 NA
CASTGLGNQPQHF TGTGCCAGTACGGGGTTGGGCAATCAGCCCCAGCATTTT TRBV19 NA TRBJ1-5 few
CASSSNRGGVAGETQYF TGTGCCAGCAGCTCGAACAGGGGTGGTGTAGCCGGGGAGACCCAGTACTTC TRBV7-8 TRBD1 TRBJ2-5 NA
CASTTGTDTQYF TGTGCCAGCACGACAGGCACAGATACGCAGTATTTT TRBV2 NA TRBJ2-3 few
CASSQSPGQGTYEQYF TGCGCCAGCAGCCAATCCCCGGGACAGGGGACCTACGAGCAGTACTTC TRBV4-3 TRBD1 TRBJ2-7 few
CASSFGLAGVGDEQFF TGTGCCAGCAGTTTTGGTCTAGCGGGAGTCGGGGATGAGCAGTTCTTC TRBV28 TRBD2 TRBJ2-1 few
CASSRAGDTGELFF TGCGCCAGCAGCCGGGCAGGGGACACCGGGGAGCTGTTTTTT TRBV4-3 NA TRBJ2-2 NA
CAWSTGANTEAFF TGTGCCTGGAGTACAGGCGCCAACACTGAAGCTTTCTTT TRBV30 NA TRBJ1-1 NA
CASSQTRELDTQYF TGTGCCAGCAGCCAAACTAGGGAGCTAGATACGCAGTATTTT TRBV7-2 NA TRBJ2-3 NA
CASSLVGQVNQPQHF TGTGCCAGCAGCTTAGTGGGTCAGGTCAATCAGCCCCAGCATTTT TRBV7-2 NA TRBJ1-5 NA
CASSVSGQETQYF TGTGCCAGCAGCGTTTCGGGCCAAGAGACCCAGTACTTC TRBV9 NA TRBJ2-5 few
CASSQVGHGHTQYF TGCGCCAGCAGCCAAGTTGGACACGGGCATACGCAGTATTTT TRBV4-3 NA TRBJ2-3 NA
CASSPTSGFSYEQYF TGTGCCAGCAGCCCGACTAGCGGGTTCTCCTACGAGCAGTACTTC TRBV2 TRBD2 TRBJ2-7 NA
CASSLVQGHYEQYF TGTGCCAGCAGCTTAGTGCAGGGGCACTACGAGCAGTACTTC TRBV7-8 NA TRBJ2-7 NA
CSAKEGQMNTEAFF TGCAGCGCCAAGGAGGGACAGATGAACACTGAAGCTTTCTTT TRBV29-1 TRBD1 TRBJ1-1 few
CASSSTSGGNTQYF TGTGCCAGCAGTAGCACTAGCGGGGGGAATACGCAGTATTTT TRBV2 TRBD2 TRBJ2-3 NA
CAIRGQDSYNEQFF TGTGCCATCAGGGGACAGGACTCCTACAATGAGCAGTTCTTC TRBV10-3 TRBD1 TRBJ2-1 few
CASSIAAPTDTQYF TGTGCCAGTAGTATCGCGGCCCCGACAGATACGCAGTATTTT TRBV19 NA TRBJ2-3 few
CASSSDSGSRGYTF TGTGCCAGCAGCTCCGACTCGGGAAGCCGCGGCTACACCTTC TRBV5-4 NA TRBJ1-2 few
CATSRPSLSGEGPYEQYF TGTGCCACCAGCAGACCGAGCCTTTCGGGAGAAGGGCCCTACGAGCAGTACTTC TRBV15 NA TRBJ2-7 NA
CASSELRSEQYF TGTGCCAGCAGTGAACTCAGATCCGAGCAGTACTTC TRBV6-1 NA TRBJ2-7 few
CASSLPGTVYNEQFF TGCGCCAGCAGCTTGCCAGGGACAGTGTACAATGAGCAGTTCTTC TRBV5-1 TRBD1 TRBJ2-1 few
CASSQGHRDEQYF TGCGCCAGCAGCCAAGGACACAGGGACGAGCAGTACTTC TRBV4-3 NA TRBJ2-7 NA
CASSQAVLGTANTEAFF TGCGCCAGCAGCCAAGCGGTATTGGGGACAGCGAACACTGAAGCTTTCTTT TRBV4-3 TRBD1 TRBJ1-1 NA
CATRRARKTSGGDTQYF TGTGCCACCCGAAGGGCAAGAAAGACTAGCGGGGGAGATACGCAGTATTTT TRBV27 TRBD2 TRBJ2-3 few
CASSSDMVNTEAFF TGTGCCAGCAGCTCGGACATGGTGAACACTGAAGCTTTCTTT TRBV7-2 NA TRBJ1-1 NA
CAWSGGETQYF TGTGCCTGGAGCGGTGGAGAGACCCAGTACTTC TRBV30 NA TRBJ2-5 few
CASSPSGGSSYEQYF TGTGCCAGCAGTCCCAGCGGGGGCAGCTCCTACGAGCAGTACTTC TRBV7-9 TRBD2 TRBJ2-7 few
CSVGQGHGYTF TGCAGCGTCGGACAGGGCCATGGCTACACCTTC TRBV29-1 TRBD1 TRBJ1-2 few
CASSVAGGHTEAFF TGTGCCAGCAGCGTAGCTGGGGGCCACACTGAAGCTTTCTTT TRBV9 NA TRBJ1-1 NA
CASSQLGGEKLFF TGTGCCAGCAGCCAACTGGGAGGGGAAAAACTGTTTTTT TRBV6-6 NA TRBJ1-4 few
CSVEAGQHYGYTF TGCAGCGTTGAAGCGGGACAGCACTATGGCTACACCTTC TRBV29-1 TRBD1 TRBJ1-2 few
CASSWGGGYTF TGTGCCAGCAGTTGGGGGGGTGGCTACACCTTC TRBV2 NA TRBJ1-2 NA